One and the same sample provided the 25 T cell receptor beta chains below, sequenced in a study of beta chain features in type 1 diabetes. Their target antigens are unknown. The study reverse transcribed the entire isolated RNA, so it sequenced expressed TCRB transcripts. Method: immunoSEQ multiplex PCR; TCRdb's copy keeps in-frame clones and lacks some. The sample consists of tens of thousands of clones, over 65% of them appearing once. Study-level findings and limits: Patients with Type 1 diabetes showed moderately but significantly shorter TCRB CDR3s in all four CD4+ subsets.

Sequencing was carried out using stem cell memory CD4+ T cells from blood. Receptors originate from a woman aged 40-49 years with type 1 diabetes.

The V and J genes are TRBV7-2 and TRBJ2-1, with 10 positions matching TRBD2. J gave up 9 bases and V 1 base, and 12 bases lay outside the gene matches. CDR1 and CDR2 (germline): SGHTA, FQGNSA. This CDR3 has 17 amino acids. The CDR3 is CASSLGAGLAGVVEQFF. CDR3 bases: TGTGCCAGCAGCTTAGGGGCGGGGCTAGCGGGAGTGGTTGAGCAGTTCTTC.

CDR3 coding DNA: TGTGCCAGCAGCCGAATAGACAGGGGGACCGGGGAGCTGTTTTTT. It is translated as CASSRIDRGTGELFF. The V and J genes are TRBV5-4 and TRBJ2-2; TRBD1 matches 9 bases. The germline gives CDR1 SGHNT, CDR2 YYREEE (reference sequence). V trimming: 4 bases; J trimming: 5 bases; junction bases outside the gene matches: 6. The CDR3 contains 15 residues.

This clone came up a few times. The chain has TRBV7-2 and TRBJ2-7, with D perhaps TRBD2 (6 bases). The CDR3 is 14 residues long. Trimming pared 1 base from V and 5 bases from J, leaving 12 bases between. Germline values: CDR1 SGHTA, CDR2 FQGNSA. CDR3 DNA sequence: TGTGCCAGCAGCTTAGTAGGAGGGATCGACGAGCAGTACTTC. This translates into CASSLVGGIDEQYF.

This rearrangement joins TRBV7-2 to TRBJ2-5, with D maybe TRBD2 (5 bases). The CDR3 is made up of 14 amino acids. Trimming stripped 5 bases from V and 4 bases from J, with 14 bases between. Germline CDR1 is SGHTA and CDR2 is FQGNSA. The CDR3 reads CASSKFAGRETQYF. The CDR3 DNA follows: TGTGCCAGCAGCAAATTCGCGGGCCGAGAGACCCAGTACTTC.

This chain connects TRBV19 to TRBJ1-5, with a tentative D call TRBD1 (5 bases). CDR1 is LNHDA, CDR2 SQIVND, per germline (reference sequence). The CDR3 totals 15 residues. V dropped 4 bases and J dropped 5 bases, with 15 bases sitting between them. CDR3 nucleotides: TGTGCCAGTAGTAGGAGACAGACTTCCGATCAGCCCCAGCATTTT. This translates into CASSRRQTSDQPQHF.

The CDR3 here is CAWSEPPLATPEEQYF. The CDR3 nucleotides read TGTGCCTGGAGTGAGCCCCCCCTAGCGACCCCTGAGGAGCAGTACTTC. This rearrangement joins TRBV30 to TRBJ2-7; D is perhaps TRBD2 (6 bases). This CDR3 contains 16 residues. Trimming stripped 1 base from V and 7 bases from J, with 23 bases between. Germline V CDR1 and CDR2: GTSNPN, SVGIG (reference sequence).

This chain joins TRBV28 and TRBJ2-3; maybe TRBD2 (7 bases). Germline assignment: CDR1 MDHEN and CDR2 SYDVKM. The CDR3 sequence is 12 residues long. V lost 11 bases and J 3 bases, leaving 12 bases between the germline ends. CDR3 sequence: CAGGGLTDTQYF. Here the CDR3 DNA reads TGTGCCGGGGGGGGGCTTACAGATACGCAGTATTTT. The full variable domain, in which reference TRBV28 and TRBJ2-3 provide the parts outside the CDR3, is DVKVTQSSRYLVKRTGEKVFLECVQDMDHENMFWYRQDPGLGLRLIYFSYDVKMKEKGDIPEGYSVSREKKERFSLILESASTNQTSMYLCAGGGLTDTQYFGPGTRLTVL.

The gene calls are TRBV27 and TRBJ1-1, with D possibly TRBD1 on 6 matching bases. The ends were cut back, 6 bases at V and 6 bases at J, with 20 bases in the middle. The CDR3 has 15 amino acids. Germline V lookup: CDR1 MNHEY, CDR2 SMNVEV (reference sequence). The CDR3 DNA reads as TGTGCCAGCAGCTCCGGGGGGGCGAGAGGGGCTGAAGCTTTCTTT. The encoded protein is CASSSGGARGAEAFF.

The V and J genes are TRBV28 and TRBJ2-7, with D perhaps TRBD1 (5 bases). Trimming left V 5 bases short and J 6 bases short, with 11 bases between. The CDR3 covers 12 residues. Germline loops: CDR1 MDHEN, CDR2 SYDVKM. The CDR3 protein is CASSRLRVEQYF. In DNA, the CDR3 is TGTGCCAGCAGTAGACTCAGGGTCGAGCAGTACTTC.

The chain employs TRBV18 and TRBJ1-4; D is undetermined. Germline loops: CDR1 KGHSH, CDR2 LQKENI. The CDR3 has 15 amino acids. Between the trimmed V and J ends, which lost 2 bases and 4 bases, there was a span of 11 bases. The CDR3 sequence: CASSPFGVGNEKLFF. The CDR3, as DNA: TGTGCCAGCTCACCATTCGGGGTGGGTAATGAAAAACTGTTTTTT.

The rearrangement joins TRBV19 to TRBJ2-7, with no clear D. The CDR3 totals 12 residues. Germline CDR1 and CDR2: LNHDA and SQIVND (reference sequence). Trimming took 5 bases from V and 4 from J, leaving 9 bases between them. The CDR3 here is CASSSQKYEQYF. As DNA, the CDR3 is TGTGCCAGTAGTTCCCAGAAGTACGAGCAGTACTTC.

The chain carries TRBV5-1 and TRBJ1-2; unclear D gene. CDR1 is SGHRS and CDR2 is YFSETQ in the germline V gene. V was pared by 3 bases and J by 3 bases, with 9 bases between. The CDR3 sequence is 13 residues long. The CDR3, as DNA: TGCGCCAGCAGCTCGGACGGGGACTATGGCTACACCTTC. Protein: CASSSDGDYGYTF.

The rearrangement uses TRBV7-3 and TRBJ2-1, with 8 bases that match TRBD2. The V gene end was trimmed by 1 base and the J gene end by 5 bases; junction bases not matched to a gene: 10. The length of the CDR3 is 17 residues. Per the germline V gene, CDR1 is SGHTA and CDR2 is FQGTGA. Here the CDR3 DNA reads TGTGCCAGCAGCTTAAGCCCAACGGGGGGGGCCGACAATGAGCAGTTCTTC. This gives the protein CASSLSPTGGADNEQFF.

The rearrangement uses TRBV9 and TRBJ1-1, with a possible D match to TRBD1 (6 bases). CDR3 length: 16 residues. V was clipped by 0 bases and J by 2 bases, with 14 bases between them. Germline values: CDR1 SGDLS, CDR2 YYNGEE. This CDR3 reads CASSVVATGINTEAFF. The CDR3, as DNA: TGTGCCAGCAGCGTAGTAGCCACAGGGATCAACACTGAAGCTTTCTTT.

This chain's CDR3 is CATSTLSGGRYGYTF. DNA of the CDR3: TGTGCCACGTCCACTCTCAGCGGGGGGCGCTATGGCTACACCTTC. This chain connects TRBV11-2 to TRBJ1-2, with D perhaps TRBD1 (6 bases). Germline CDR1 is SGHAT and CDR2 is FQNNGV. Trimming pared 10 bases from V and 4 bases from J, leaving 22 bases between. This CDR3 region has 15 residues.

In this sample, this clone turned up once. The chain combines TRBV7-3 with TRBJ2-1; TRBD2 might be the D (5 bases). The V end lost 5 bases, the J end lost 7 bases, and 21 bases lay between the germline ends. Germline CDR1 and CDR2: SGHTA and FQGTGA. The CDR3 sequence is 16 residues long. CDR3 DNA sequence: TGTGCCAGCAGCCCGACCCGGGGTTTCCGTGGGAATGAGCAGTTCTTC. Its protein product is CASSPTRGFRGNEQFF.

This clone was observed a few times. CDR3 nucleotides: TGTGCCAGCAGCGGATCGGGCTACGAGCAGTACTTC. Protein product: CASSGSGYEQYF. The V gene is TRBV7-9, the J gene TRBJ2-7; D is undetermined. The germline V gene has CDR1 SEHNR and CDR2 FQNEAQ (reference sequence). V was cut by 5 bases and J by 3 bases, with 8 bases left in between. This CDR3 comprises 12 residues.

This clone appeared once. The chain joins TRBV6-5 to TRBJ1-1, with a tentative D call TRBD1 (6 bases). The CDR3 spans 15 residues. V lost 6 bases and J 5 bases, leaving 19 bases between the germline ends. Germline lookup yields CDR1 MNHEY and CDR2 SVGAGI. The chain's CDR3 is CASRRIGGRGTEAFF. DNA of the CDR3: TGTGCCAGCAGGCGAATCGGGGGGCGAGGTACTGAAGCTTTCTTT.

The rearrangement joins TRBV10-3 to TRBJ1-2, with 11 bases that match TRBD1. Germline CDR1 reads ENHRY; CDR2 reads SYGVKD. The CDR3 length is 16 residues. V gave up 4 bases and J gave up 6 bases; unmatched junction bases: 10. The CDR3 DNA sequence: TGTGCCATCAGTGGGGCCCCGGGACAGGGGGGGAATGGCTACACCTTC. Encoded protein: CAISGAPGQGGNGYTF.

J is TRBJ2-7 and V is TRBV7-2; 7 nucleotides agree with TRBD2. The J segment lost 7 bases and the V segment lost 2 bases, leaving 11 bases of the junction unmatched. The CDR3 is 15 residues long. Looked up from germline, CDR1 is SGHTA and CDR2 is FQGNSA. The CDR3 sequence: CASSLNSAGAGEQYF. The CDR3 region has the DNA TGTGCCAGCAGCTTAAATTCGGCGGGAGCGGGGGAGCAGTACTTC.

J is TRBJ2-1 and V is TRBV7-2, with D possibly being TRBD2 (5 bases). The CDR3 sequence is 13 residues long. The V end lost 3 bases, the J end lost 10 bases, and 13 bases lay between the germline ends. Germline assignment: CDR1 SGHTA and CDR2 FQGNSA. CDR3 region: CASSLVERAEQFF. DNA of the CDR3: TGTGCCAGCAGCTTGGTGGAGAGGGCCGAGCAGTTCTTC.

The chain recombines TRBV5-1 with TRBJ2-2, with 9 bases fitting TRBD1. This CDR3 comprises 16 residues. Germline lookup yields CDR1 SGHRS and CDR2 YFSETQ. The ends lost 4 bases at V and 7 bases at J; junction bases unmatched: 11. The CDR3 sequence: CASSTWTGDAGGELFF. The CDR3 bases are TGCGCCAGCAGCACCTGGACAGGGGACGCAGGCGGGGAGCTGTTTTTT.

This clone has only a few counts. This sequence joins TRBV28 and TRBJ2-3; possible D gene TRBD2, 5 bases. The CDR3 length is 14 residues. CDR1 is MDHEN and CDR2 is SYDVKM in the germline V gene. V was pared by 6 bases and J by 7 bases, with 17 bases between. CDR3 bases: TGTGCCAGCAGGACTACAGAGCGTTCTAATACGCAGTATTTT. Its protein is CASRTTERSNTQYF.

The genes are TRBV30 and TRBJ2-7, with 11 bases fitting TRBD1. Germline V gene sequence: CDR1 GTSNPN, CDR2 SVGIG (reference sequence). CDR3 size: 13 residues. Trimming took 5 bases from V and 2 from J; bases not matched to a gene: 2. CDR3 amino acids: CAWGGQGAYEQYF. The CDR3 bases are TGTGCCTGGGGGGGACAGGGGGCCTACGAGCAGTACTTC.

This chain connects TRBV7-9 to TRBJ2-1, with 8 bases lining up with TRBD1. V shed 5 bases and J 9 bases; nucleotides not matched to a gene: 15. Germline-derived CDR1 and CDR2 are SEHNR and FQNEAQ (reference sequence). CDR3 length equals 16 residues. For the CDR3, the DNA is TGTGCCAGCAGCATCAATTCCAGGGGGCTACTAAGTGAGCAGTTCTTC. Encoded protein: CASSINSRGLLSEQFF.